This TCR beta chain stems from a study of blood T cell repertoires in COVID-19 (dated by TCRdb to about 2020). For the wider study: Samples from collaborators originated in the United States, Italy and Spain and spanned both the acute and convalescent phases of COVID-19. The material from the prospective study consisted of cDNA or gDNA derived from T cells, B-cell-depleted T cells, or PBMCs. The dataset comprised deeply sampled blood TCRbeta repertoires from subjects exposed to, actively infected with, or recovered from COVID-19. The repertoires were released in a freely available public database intended as a resource for research on the immune response to SARS-CoV-2. Samples came from the ongoing ImmuneRACE study (first 160 participants) plus 1,254 subjects from 6 global collaborators. The sample metadata nearly always contained a de-identified subject ID, COVID-19 status, age in years and sex. Where available, HLA class I and class II types were obtained from metadata supplied by the sample provider rather than from assay-based typing. What the work shows at the level of the full study, not this receptor alone: The quantity of clinical and demographic metadata differed by source and by participant and was supplied without curation.

A word on this clone: Its recognized antigen is unknown. One base away there is no much larger clone; base qualities are not given.

For CDR1 and CDR2, the germline V gene lists SGHAT and FQNNGV. From the cysteine through the phenylalanine, the CDR3 covers 17 amino acids. CDR3 DNA only is kept here, 51 bases in frame from base 1. Clipping removes 3 bases from V and 2 bases from J, with 11 as the unmatched junction base count. Another Seattle source contributed samples from volunteer blood donors who had recovered from COVID-19. Collaborating institutions collected whole blood in K2EDTA tubes following their own protocols. For TCRbeta analysis, collaborator samples were shipped as frozen whole blood, as isolated PBMCs, or as DNA extracted from either sample type. TCRbeta CDR3 regions were amplified from genomic DNA using the immunoSEQ Assay, a bias-controlled multiplex PCR. In the original analysis: Within the assay, amplification of reference gene primers was used to estimate how many nucleated cells each sample contained. To quantify the absolute abundance of each unique TCRbeta CDR3 rearrangement, sequence reads were collapsed and filtered. Productive Simpson clonality was computed per sample as the square root of Simpson's diversity index over productive rearrangements. Entries here come from immuneACCESS through TCRdb and include only in-frame sequences with V and J called. Some clones fail to appear in such tables; in the studies checked, an unresolved V gene covers under half of the shortfall, and the cause of the remainder is unknown. The V and J calls and clone size were taken over from that table, and D and trimming were inferred from the DNA. In this sample the table shows approximately 220,000 clones, more than 65% of which occur a single time. 3% to 3.5% of the sample belongs to the ten largest clones.

The sequence links TRBV11-2 to TRBJ2-3; 7 central bases correspond to TRBD1. Sequenced: peripheral blood. The origin of this receptor is a woman in her 30s who had recovered from COVID-19. The CDR3 corresponds to CASSFRRDSPSTDTQYF. The sequenced DNA: TGTGCCAGCAGCTTCCGAAGGGACAGTCCCTCCACAGATACGCAGTATTTT. The full variable domain, with segments outside the CDR3 supplied by the reference TRBV11-2 and TRBJ2-3 proteins, appears as EAGVAQSPRYKIIEKRQSVAFWCNPISGHATLYWYQQILGQGPKLLIQFQNNGVVDDSQLPKDRFSAERLKGVDSTLKIQPAKLEDSAVYLCASSFRRDSPSTDTQYFGPGTRLTVL.